The 26 T cell receptor beta chains below come from one sample, sequenced in a study of radiation and T cells in renal cell carcinoma. Indicated time point: baseline pretreatment blood. Specified treatment: 15 Gy SBRT to primary tumor, nephrectomy 4 weeks later. Some clones are missing from TCRdb's copy, which holds only in-frame ones; the method was immunoSEQ multiplex PCR. Of 100,000 or so clones in the sample, about 86% were seen once. Here the sequenced sample was blood, taken from a patient whose treatment included radiotherapy and nephrectomy. All receptors come from a man between 45 and 60 years old with renal cell carcinoma.

This rearrangement joins TRBV28 to TRBJ1-2, with D tentatively TRBD1 (5 bases). The CDR3 is 13 residues long. Trimming stripped 2 bases from V and 6 bases from J, with 10 bases between. The germline CDR1 and CDR2 sequences are MDHEN and SYDVKM. The CDR3 DNA follows: TGTGCCAGCAGTTTACGAGGCAGGGATGGCTACACCTTC. Protein product: CASSLRGRDGYTF.

The CDR3, as DNA: TGTGCCAGCAGCATGGCCCCGTGGACAGTCGGAAACACCATATATTTT. Its translation: CASSMAPWTVGNTIYF. V usage is TRBV27 and J usage is TRBJ1-3; D possibly corresponds to TRBD1 (6 bases). Trimming removed 6 bases at V and 4 bases at J, with 19 bases between. The CDR3 is 16 residues long. Germline V lookup: CDR1 MNHEY, CDR2 SMNVEV (reference sequence).

The rearrangement uses TRBV10-3 and TRBJ2-5; TRBD1 is a possible D gene (6 bases). V gave up 1 base and J gave up 2 bases, with 8 bases separating them. This CDR3 comprises 14 residues. The germline V gene encodes CDR1 ENHRY and CDR2 SYGVKD. In nucleotides, the CDR3 is TGTGCCATCAGTGAGTTCCAGGGGCAAGAGACCCAGTACTTC. This sequence encodes CAISEFQGQETQYF.

The chain has TRBV28 and TRBJ1-6; no firm D call. Trimming removed 6 bases from V and 0 bases from J, with 6 bases in between. CDR3 length equals 14 residues. The V gene's germline CDR1 is MDHEN and CDR2 SYDVKM. The CDR3 DNA follows: TGTGCCAGCAGGCAGAGCTCCTATAATTCACCCCTCCACTTT. This gives the protein CASRQSSYNSPLHF.

Only a few counts were recorded for this clone. The junction differs from germline at one of its ends, possibly a read error. V and J are TRBV7-7 and TRBJ1-2, with TRBD1 identical over 7 bases. The germline CDR1 and CDR2 sequences are SSHAT and FNYEAQ (reference sequence). There are 15 residues in the CDR3. CDR3 nucleotide sequence: TGTGCTAGCAGCTCTAAGGGGACAGTCATCTATGGCTACACCTTC. It is translated as CASSSKGTVIYGYTF.

The V call is TRBV15, the J call TRBJ2-1; D gene ambiguous. The V gene's germline CDR1 is LNHNV and CDR2 YYDKDF (reference sequence). The germline V and J ends were trimmed by 4 bases and 1 base, with 11 bases remaining between them. The CDR3 totals 15 residues. Here the CDR3 DNA reads TGTGCCACCAGCAAAGAACGATATTCCTACAATGAGCAGTTCTTC. This codes for CATSKERYSYNEQFF.

J is TRBJ1-6 and V is TRBV7-9; TRBD1 is a possible D gene (6 bases). The germline V gene has CDR1 SEHNR and CDR2 FQNEAQ (reference sequence). This CDR3 region has 14 residues. V lost 6 bases to trimming and J lost 6 bases, with 12 bases between them. The CDR3 protein is CASSFTGSNSPLHF. As DNA, the CDR3 is TGTGCCAGCAGTTTTACAGGGAGTAATTCACCCCTCCACTTT.

The chain is built from TRBV7-9 and TRBJ2-5; a weak D match, TRBD2 (6 bases). V lost 0 bases and J 0 bases, leaving 8 bases between the germline ends. CDR1 and CDR2 from the germline V gene are SEHNR and FQNEAQ (reference sequence). The length of the CDR3 is 15 residues. This chain's CDR3 is CASSLARGYQETQYF. CDR3 DNA: TGTGCCAGCAGCTTAGCACGGGGGTACCAAGAGACCCAGTACTTC.

The V gene is TRBV2, the J gene TRBJ2-2; D is unresolved. Trimming pared 6 bases from V and 2 bases from J, leaving 1 base between. There are 11 residues in the CDR3. Germline-derived CDR1 and CDR2 are SNHLY and FYNNEI. CDR3: CASRNTGELFF. The CDR3 DNA sequence: TGTGCCAGCAGAAACACCGGGGAGCTGTTTTTT.

CDR3 region: CASSKYWLAGDRYNEQFF. The DNA for the CDR3 is TGTGCCAGCAGTAAATATTGGCTAGCGGGAGATCGTTACAATGAGCAGTTCTTC. The chain employs TRBV27 and TRBJ2-1; 10 bases are a match to TRBD2. The length of the CDR3 is 18 residues. Trimming cost V 5 bases and J 4 bases; bases outside gene matches: 14. Per the germline V gene, CDR1 is MNHEY and CDR2 is SMNVEV (reference sequence).

The chain couples TRBV6-5 to TRBJ1-2; 7 bases agree with TRBD1. Trimming removed 5 bases from V and 4 bases from J; junction bases left unmatched: 4. Germline V gives CDR1 MNHEY, CDR2 SVGAGI. The CDR3 covers 13 residues. CDR3: CASSGDRTYGYTF. DNA for the CDR3: TGTGCCAGCAGTGGGGACAGAACCTATGGCTACACCTTC.

The rearrangement links TRBV29-1 to TRBJ2-2, with TRBD2 matching 8 bases. The V and J ends lost 6 bases and 0 bases, in that order; junction bases with no gene match: 3. Germline CDR1 SQVTM, CDR2 ANQGSEA. The CDR3 loop spans 14 amino acids. This CDR3 reads CSVSRGANTGELFF. The CDR3 DNA follows: TGCAGCGTCTCGCGGGGGGCGAACACCGGGGAGCTGTTTTTT.

This sequence joins TRBV5-1 and TRBJ2-1; D possibly corresponds to TRBD1 (6 bases). V was clipped by 1 base and J by 6 bases, with 11 bases between them. Per the germline V gene, CDR1 is SGHRS and CDR2 is YFSETQ. CDR3 length equals 14 residues. In DNA form, the CDR3 reads TGCGCCAGCAGCTTGACAGGGTGGAGCAATGAGCAGTTCTTC. Translation gives CASSLTGWSNEQFF.

Judged by abundance, this clone is medium-sized. The rearrangement joins TRBV6-1 to TRBJ2-7; D is undetermined. Germline V gene lookup returns CDR1 MNHNS and CDR2 SASEGT. There are 11 residues in the CDR3. The V gene lost 6 bases and the J gene lost 6 bases, with 9 bases spanning the gap. CDR3 protein: CASRAGAEQYF. The CDR3 DNA is TGTGCCAGCAGGGCAGGCGCCGAGCAGTACTTC.

The chain recombines TRBV7-2 with TRBJ1-1, with a weak D call TRBD1 (5 bases). The CDR3 consists of 12 residues. V lost 3 bases, J lost 8 bases, and 10 bases lay in between. Looked up from germline, CDR1 is SGHTA and CDR2 is FQGNSA. For the CDR3, the DNA is TGTGCCAGCAGCTTTGGGGGGGTAGAAGCTTTCTTT. Translated: CASSFGGVEAFF.

This sequence joins TRBV2 and TRBJ2-1; D gene uncertain. The germline V gene encodes CDR1 SNHLY and CDR2 FYNNEI. V gave up 1 base and J gave up 0 bases, with 7 bases separating them. The CDR3 extends over 15 amino acids. CDR3 DNA sequence: TGTGCCAGCAGTGAAGAGGGAAACTCCTACAATGAGCAGTTCTTC. Translation: CASSEEGNSYNEQFF. Full variable domain (missing parts from reference TRBV2 and TRBJ2-1): EPEVTQTPSHQVTQMGQEVILRCVPISNHLYFYWYRQILGQKVEFLVSFYNNEISEKSEIFDDQFSVERPDGSNFTLKIRSTKLEDSAMYFCASSEEGNSYNEQFFGPGTRLTVL.

The chain uses TRBV18 and TRBJ2-5; D might be TRBD1 (5 bases). The CDR3 is 15 residues long. Germline V gene lookup returns CDR1 KGHSH and CDR2 LQKENI. Trimming left V 0 bases short and J 2 bases short, with 10 bases between. The CDR3 sequence: CASSPPGQTQETQYF. In DNA, the CDR3 is TGTGCCAGCTCACCACCGGGGCAGACACAAGAGACCCAGTACTTC.

V usage is TRBV4-1 and J usage is TRBJ2-6; D is uncertain. The ends were cut back, 0 bases at V and 0 bases at J, with 9 bases in the middle. Per the germline V gene, CDR1 is MGHRA and CDR2 is YSYEKL. The CDR3 is 17 amino acids. The CDR3 sequence: CASSQDQSFSGANVLTF. CDR3 sequence (DNA): TGCGCCAGCAGCCAAGATCAGTCCTTCTCTGGGGCCAACGTCCTGACTTTC.

The genes are TRBV19 and TRBJ2-7; tentatively, D is TRBD1 or TRBD2 (5 bases each). The CDR3 is made up of 16 amino acids. Trimming left V 2 bases short and J 7 bases short, with 21 bases between. Per the germline V gene, CDR1 is LNHDA and CDR2 is SQIVND (reference sequence). CDR3 nucleotide sequence: TGTGCCAGTAGTATATATTCGGTTTGGCAGGGCGGGGAGCAGTACTTC. Translation gives CASSIYSVWQGGEQYF.

This chain joins TRBV9 and TRBJ1-4; D is unclear. The V gene lost 2 bases and the J gene lost 5 bases, with 7 bases spanning the gap. Germline V gives CDR1 SGDLS, CDR2 YYNGEE. This CDR3 spans 13 amino acids. CDR3 in amino acids: CASSVRMNEKLFF. The CDR3 DNA is TGTGCCAGCAGCGTCCGAATGAATGAAAAACTGTTTTTT.

In this sample, this clone turned up once. The junction does not match germline at one end; this may be a read error. This chain joins TRBV7-7 and TRBJ2-5; maybe TRBD1 (6 bases). CDR1 and CDR2 (germline): SSHAT, FNYEAQ (reference sequence). The CDR3 covers 13 residues. In nucleotides, the CDR3 is TGTGCTAGCAGCTCCCAGGGGTTGGGGGCCCAGTACTTC. It yields the protein CASSSQGLGAQYF.

This chain uses TRBV15 with TRBJ1-1; 8 nucleotides agree with TRBD1. This CDR3 comprises 15 residues. The germline gives CDR1 LNHNV, CDR2 YYDKDF (reference sequence). J was trimmed by 0 bases and V by 5 bases; bases with no gene match: 5. The CDR3 DNA sequence: TGTGCCACCAGCGGACAGGGAGGCATGAACACTGAAGCTTTCTTT. It is translated as CATSGQGGMNTEAFF. The full variable domain, in which reference TRBV15 and TRBJ1-1 provide the parts outside the CDR3, is DAMVIQNPRYQVTQFGKPVTLSCSQTLNHNVMYWYQQKSSQAPKLLFHYYDKDFNNEADTPDNFQSRRPNTSFCFLDIRSPGLGDTAMYLCATSGQGGMNTEAFFGQGTRLTVV.

The gene calls are TRBV6-5 and TRBJ2-7, with 8 bases fitting TRBD1. V shed 6 bases and J 2 bases; nucleotides not matched to a gene: 3. The CDR3 is made up of 13 amino acids. Germline V gene sequence: CDR1 MNHEY, CDR2 SVGAGI. The chain's CDR3 is CASSKDRAYEQYF. The CDR3 DNA reads TGTGCCAGCAGCAAGGACAGGGCCTACGAGCAGTACTTC.

V is TRBV2 and J is TRBJ2-1; D not resolved. This CDR3 comprises 11 residues. The V end was cut by 9 bases, the J end by 4 bases, with 7 bases between. Looked up from germline, CDR1 is SNHLY and CDR2 is FYNNEI. CDR3 region: CASYNYNEQFF. The CDR3 DNA reads TGTGCCAGTTACAATTACAATGAGCAGTTCTTC.

The V and J genes are TRBV9 and TRBJ2-1; D gene ambiguous. The CDR3 totals 13 residues. Per the germline V gene, CDR1 is SGDLS and CDR2 is YYNGEE. Trimming stripped 0 bases from V and 5 bases from J, with 6 bases between. For the CDR3, the DNA is TGTGCCAGCAGCGTAGGAAATAACAATGAGCAGTTCTTC. Its protein product is CASSVGNNNEQFF.

This rearrangement joins TRBV6-1 to TRBJ2-7, with 11 bases identical to TRBD2. The length of the CDR3 is 16 residues. CDR1 is MNHNS, CDR2 SASEGT, per germline. The trim removed 4 bases at V and 0 bases at J, leaving 5 bases unmatched. As DNA, the CDR3 is TGTGCCAGCAGTGGAGCCGGGACTAGCGGCTCCTACGAGCAGTACTTC. Translated, it gives CASSGAGTSGSYEQYF.